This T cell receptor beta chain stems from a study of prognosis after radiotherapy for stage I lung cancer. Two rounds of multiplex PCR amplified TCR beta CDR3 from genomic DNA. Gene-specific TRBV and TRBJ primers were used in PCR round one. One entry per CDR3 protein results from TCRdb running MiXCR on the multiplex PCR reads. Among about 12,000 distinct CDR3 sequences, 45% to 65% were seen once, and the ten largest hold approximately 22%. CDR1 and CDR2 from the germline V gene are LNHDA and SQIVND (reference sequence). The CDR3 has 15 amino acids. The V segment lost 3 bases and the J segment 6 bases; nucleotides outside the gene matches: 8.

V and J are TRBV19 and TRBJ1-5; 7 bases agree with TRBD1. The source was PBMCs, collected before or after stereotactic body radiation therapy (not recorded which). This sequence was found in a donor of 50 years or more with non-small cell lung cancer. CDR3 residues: CASSMATGCSQPQHF. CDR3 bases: TGTGCCAGTAGTATGGCGACAGGGTGCTCTCAGCCCCAGCATTTT.